These 8 T cell receptor beta chains share one sample of origin, sequenced in a study of blood T cell repertoires in COVID-19. Here immunoSEQ multiplex PCR was the method, and the copy in TCRdb shows in-frame clones only, minus some. The sample has about 170,000 clones, 80% to 90% seen once. Sequencing was carried out using peripheral blood. These receptors all come from an elderly woman with COVID-19, enrolled during active disease.

The chain employs TRBV14 and TRBJ1-2, with unresolved D. V was pared by 0 bases and J by 8 bases, with 13 bases between. Germline values: CDR1 SGHDN, CDR2 FVKESK. The CDR3 is 14 amino acids. CDR3 sequence: CASSQDRTGVGYTF. The CDR3 bases are TGTGCCAGCAGCCAAGACCGGACCGGGGTGGGCTACACCTTC.

The chain combines TRBV5-5 with TRBJ1-5, with TRBD1 matching 8 bases. Germline lookup yields CDR1 SGHKS and CDR2 YYEKEE (reference sequence). The CDR3 contains 15 residues. V gave up 3 bases and J gave up 4 bases; unmatched junction bases: 6. The CDR3 region is CASSSPGQVNQPQHF. In DNA, the CDR3 is TGTGCCAGCAGCTCTCCGGGACAGGTAAATCAGCCCCAGCATTTT.

This clone was counted once. This rearrangement joins TRBV4-3 to TRBJ2-5; weak D call: TRBD2 (6 bases). CDR1 is LGHNA, CDR2 YSLEER, per germline. The V and J ends lost 0 bases and 9 bases respectively, with 20 bases between them. The CDR3 has 16 residues. CDR3 sequence reads: CASSQELGLPVGAQYF. The CDR3 nucleotides read TGCGCCAGCAGCCAAGAGTTGGGACTCCCGGTGGGGGCCCAGTACTTC.

The chain recombines TRBV9 with TRBJ2-3, with TRBD2 matching 16 bases. Germline CDR1 SGDLS, CDR2 YYNGEE. The CDR3 totals 15 residues. The ends lost 2 bases at V and 8 bases at J; junction bases unmatched: 2. The CDR3 region has the DNA TGTGCCAGCAGCGTGGGACTAGCGGGGGGGGCTACGCAGTATTTT. It translates to CASSVGLAGGATQYF.

The V and J genes are TRBV2 and TRBJ1-4; D not certain. The CDR3 loop spans 13 amino acids. Germline assignment: CDR1 SNHLY and CDR2 FYNNEI. Trimming pared 4 bases from V and 5 bases from J, leaving 8 bases between. The CDR3 protein is CASSGVENEKLFF. The CDR3, as DNA: TGTGCCAGCAGTGGGGTGGAGAATGAAAAACTGTTTTTT.

The chain uses TRBV5-1 and TRBJ2-5, with D possibly TRBD1 on 6 matching bases. This CDR3 spans 13 amino acids. Deletions cut 5 bases from V and 5 bases from J, with 13 bases between. Germline lookup yields CDR1 SGHRS and CDR2 YFSETQ. CDR3 bases: TGCGCCAGCAGAAACAGGGCCCCGGAGACCCAGTACTTC. The encoded protein is CASRNRAPETQYF.

V usage is TRBV30 and J usage is TRBJ2-5; 10 bases are shared with TRBD2. J gave up 1 base and V 2 bases, and 4 bases lay outside the gene matches. CDR3 length equals 15 residues. Germline V gene sequence: CDR1 GTSNPN, CDR2 SVGIG (reference sequence). The CDR3 protein is CAWSFSGGAQETQYF. CDR3 DNA: TGTGCCTGGAGTTTCAGCGGGGGGGCCCAAGAGACCCAGTACTTC. The complete variable domain, with remaining parts taken from reference TRBV30 and TRBJ2-5, reads SQTIHQWPATLVQPVGSPLSLECTVEGTSNPNLYWYRQAAGRGLQLLFYSVGIGQISSEVPQNLSASRPQDRQFILSSKKLLLSDSGFYLCAWSFSGGAQETQYFGPGTRLLVL.

This chain joins TRBV7-2 and TRBJ2-5; 12 bases match TRBD2. CDR3 length: 18 amino acids. Germline lookup yields CDR1 SGHTA and CDR2 FQGNSA. Germline trimming cut 1 base from V and 1 base from J; bases unmatched to any gene: 7. The DNA for the CDR3 is TGTGCCAGCAGCTTAGGGCTAGCGGGGGGGCCTCGCCAAGAGACCCAGTACTTC. Its translation: CASSLGLAGGPRQETQYF.